The clone carrying this TCR beta chain was recorded at least ten times. Its cognate antigen is unknown. The germline V and J ends were trimmed by 4 bases and 11 bases, with 7 bases remaining between them. The CDR3 length is 11 residues. The V gene's germline CDR1 is SGHRS and CDR2 YFSETQ. This specimen comes from a study of regulatory T cells in long-lasting Graves disease. General study results and limits: Between persistent patients, 2,500 to 3,500 public clonotypes were shared, exceeding the 800 to 1,000 shared between new patients. TCR diversity was lower in persistent Graves' patients (versus newly diagnosed ones).

Specified time point: newly diagnosed GD, antithyroid drugs for less than 3 months. After RNA was extracted from PBMCs, the TCR library was made from it. The patient group derived from an endocrinology department in Xi'an, China. Sequencing libraries for TCR beta were prepared with iRepertoire HTBI primers and Arm-PCR of CDR3 regions. TCRdb recomputed calls from the multiplex PCR reads with MiXCR, one row per CDR3 protein. Of approximately 470,000 distinct CDR3 sequences listed, 15% to 20% are singletons. These data were also reused for a study on T cells in Graves' hyperthyroidism and ophthalmopathy. Per that paper: The HTBI primer set was used in a first-round RT-PCR of the TCR CDR3.

The sample in question was peripheral blood mononuclear cells (PBMCs), obtained at new diagnosis, from a patient treated with antithyroid drugs. The chain has TRBV5-1 and TRBJ1-6; D call uncertain. The clonotype was recovered from a man in his forties with Graves disease. CDR3 in amino acids: CASSPGTPLHF. The CDR3 nucleotides read TGCGCCAGCAGCCCTGGTACACCCCTCCACTTT. The full variable domain, with the rest looked up from reference TRBV5-1 and TRBJ1-6, is KAGVTQTPRYLIKTRGQQVTLSCSPISGHRSVSWYQQTPGQGLQFLFEYFSETQRNKGNFPGRFSGRQFSNSRSEMNVSTLELGDSALYLCASSPGTPLHFGNGTRLTVT.